This is a list of T cell receptor beta chains from one sample in a study of blood T cell repertoires in COVID-19. Generated by immunoSEQ multiplex PCR, the TCRdb table keeps only in-frame clones and is missing some. The data hold about 100,000 clones, with about 91% observed a single time. Sequencing was performed on peripheral blood. Receptors were obtained from a man aged 45-65 years with acute or convalescent COVID-19. Both conserved end residues are part of each CDR3. Each record gives: clone size, D gene, V gene, CDR3 protein. A D gene is named only where the DNA matches it firmly. A row's size may be missing; if present it is once, few, many or a size class.

NA | NA | TRBV19 | CASSIGRGSGGSTDTQYF
NA | NA | TRBV5-1 | CASSLVAGPEQFF
NA | TRBD1 | TRBV5-1 | CASSRTGTGEGNTEAFF
NA | TRBD1 | TRBV11-1 | CASSLGTGSGEGTQYF
NA | NA | TRBV3-1/TRBV3-2 | CASSQDPQGTQTQYF
NA | TRBD1 | TRBV7-9 | CASSETGSGQPQHF
NA | TRBD1 | TRBV12-3/TRBV12-4 | CASRLTGIHGYTF
once | TRBD1 | TRBV2 | CASTGQGVTGELFF
NA | NA | TRBV18 | CASSPPKDSHYGYTF
NA | NA | TRBV27 | CASSLSGSHTQYF
NA | TRBD1 | TRBV7-2 | CASSPGTGLGGELFF
NA | TRBD2 | TRBV4-3 | CASSQDLLAGTQYF
NA | TRBD1 | TRBV15 | CATSGPGQVNYEQYF
NA | NA | TRBV6-6 | CASRQGTANYGYTF
NA | NA | TRBV6-1 | CASSDLSNYGYTF
few | NA | TRBV19 | CASSIGSMNTEAFF
NA | NA | TRBV2 | CASSQRTAPNEQFF
NA | TRBD1 | TRBV5-6 | CASSLTGTAGNTIYF
NA | NA | TRBV19 | CASSLPRGGADTQYF
NA | TRBD1 | TRBV5-1 | CASSPTGGHSGANVLTF
NA | NA | TRBV28 | CASSYTTGDSLLFYEQYF
NA | TRBD1 | TRBV3-1/TRBV3-2 | CASGGQGVPETQYF
NA | TRBD1 | TRBV7-6 | CASSSGTVEKLFF
NA | NA | TRBV10-2 | CASSESGRAGYTF
NA | TRBD2 | TRBV7-2 | CATSGLARQETQYF
NA | NA | TRBV19 | CASSMGGAPVREQYF
NA | NA | TRBV29-1 | CSVDGLSNTGELFF
once | NA | TRBV18 | CASLPDGRDGYTF
NA | TRBD1 | TRBV5-5 | CASSDLQGADRNSPLHF
NA | NA | TRBV5-1 | CASSLDTGLNTEAFF
NA | NA | TRBV4-1 | CASSQAPGAMNTEAFF
NA | NA | TRBV6-6 | CASSPWTDNEKLFF
once | NA | TRBV4-1 | CASSQEVPTVSNQPQHF
NA | NA | TRBV12-3/TRBV12-4 | CASSLAANYGYTF
once | NA | TRBV6-6 | CASRKRGGHSPLHF
NA | NA | TRBV6-2/TRBV6-3 | CASSYSGQNGGVAKNIQYF
NA | TRBD2 | TRBV29-1 | CSVERRGGLGGELFF
NA | NA | TRBV19 | CASRSTYVYGYTF
NA | NA | TRBV7-2 | CASSSRGLEANVLTF
NA | NA | TRBV10-2 | CASRWEGVGGYTF
NA | NA | TRBV29-1 | CSVKDQGTEAFF